This T cell receptor beta chain was found in a study of blood T cell repertoires in COVID-19. Germline values: CDR1 KGHSH, CDR2 LQKENI. The CDR3 has 15 amino acids. Of note for this clone: The germline gene is not matched at one end of the junction; a read error may be the cause.

TCRdb keeps only in-frame clones here, not all; method: immunoSEQ multiplex PCR. The sample consists of 400,000 or so clones, roughly 90% of them appearing once. In Seattle, patients joined the study during active infection and were tracked longitudinally. The source material was peripheral blood. The sequence derives from a man younger than 35 with COVID-19, enrolled during active disease. The rearrangement joins TRBV18 to TRBJ1-2; the D gene is possibly TRBD1 (6 bases). The CDR3 nucleotides read TGTGCCAGCTCACCTGCAGGGGCGCCTACCTATCGCTACACCTTC. As protein: CASSPAGAPTYRYTF. The full variable domain, its missing parts supplied by reference TRBV18 and TRBJ1-2, is NAGVMQNPRHLVRRRGQEARLRCSPMKGHSHVYWYRQLPEEGLKFMVYLQKENIIDESGMPKERFSAEFPKEGPSILRIQQVVRGDSAAYFCASSPAGAPTYRYTFGSGTRLTVV.